The sequence of this TCR beta chain was determined in a study of brain metastases from non-small cell lung cancer. Here immunoSEQ multiplex PCR was the method, and the copy in TCRdb shows in-frame clones only, minus some. The sample shows 150 to 250 clones, roughly 90% of them seen only once. The study, taken as a whole, reports: Brain metastases shared most TCR repertoire with primaries, with sparse T cells. Expanded T-cell clones appeared in around 68% of brain metastases over primaries. T-cell infiltration was lower in brain metastases than primaries (P < 0.001).

In regard to this clone: The antigen is undetermined.

CDR1 is SGHTA and CDR2 is FQGNSA in the germline V gene. Deletions cut 3 bases from V and 4 bases from J, with 12 bases between. The CDR3 extends over 14 amino acids. The origin of this receptor is a donor at least 40 years old with non-small cell lung cancer. Specimen: tissue from a brain metastasis. This rearrangement joins TRBV7-2 to TRBJ1-1; TRBD1 might be the D (6 bases). The CDR3 sequence: CASSFTGLRTEAFF. Here the CDR3 DNA reads TGTGCCAGCAGCTTTACAGGGTTGCGCACTGAAGCTTTCTTT.